Below are 13 T cell receptor beta chains sequenced from a single sample in a study of beta chain features in type 1 diabetes. Study results and caveats: People with Type 1 diabetes carried modestly yet significantly shorter TCRB CDR3s in all four CD4+ subsets.

Since all of the isolated RNA was reverse transcribed, expressed TCRB transcripts were what got sequenced. Repertoires were generated with immunoSEQ multiplex PCR, while TCRdb's copy carries only in-frame clones and drops some. The data show 600,000 to 700,000 clones, with around 11% seen just once and around 0.12% held by the top ten. No cognate antigen is known for these TCRs. Input material: naive CD4+ T cells from blood. Receptors originate from a man aged 30 to 39 with type 1 diabetes.

This clone was recorded a few times. V usage is TRBV7-2 and J usage is TRBJ1-6; 8 nucleotides line up with TRBD1. The CDR3 covers 16 residues. J was trimmed by 7 bases and V by 3 bases; bases with no gene match: 8. Germline loops: CDR1 SGHTA, CDR2 FQGNSA. CDR3 sequence: CASSLDDRGWNSPLHF. In DNA form, the CDR3 reads TGTGCCAGCAGCTTGGACGACAGGGGCTGGAATTCACCCCTCCACTTT.

This clone was counted a few times. The gene calls are TRBV7-2 and TRBJ2-7; perhaps TRBD1 as D (5 bases). Germline V gives CDR1 SGHTA, CDR2 FQGNSA. V lost 2 bases and J lost 2, with 7 bases in between. The CDR3 is 13 residues long. In nucleotides, the CDR3 is TGTGCCAGCAGCTTATGGGGCCCCTACGAGCAGTACTTC. It encodes CASSLWGPYEQYF.

A few counts support this clone. This chain connects TRBV18 to TRBJ1-5, with D unresolved. This CDR3 has 15 amino acids. The V end was cut by 4 bases, the J end by 2 bases, with 12 bases between. Germline V gene sequence: CDR1 KGHSH, CDR2 LQKENI. The CDR3 nucleotides read TGTGCCAGCTCACTTCAGGAATGGGGCAATCAGCCCCAGCATTTT. Its translation is CASSLQEWGNQPQHF.

The V call is TRBV6-5, the J call TRBJ2-1, with D perhaps matching TRBD1 (6 bases). V dropped 6 bases and J dropped 5 bases, with 17 bases sitting between them. Per germline, CDR1 MNHEY and CDR2 SVGAGI. The CDR3 sequence is 15 residues long. The CDR3 reads CASRASGTPNNEQFF. The CDR3 nucleotides read TGTGCCAGCAGAGCCTCCGGGACACCCAACAATGAGCAGTTCTTC.

The V gene is TRBV2, the J gene TRBJ1-2, with D uncertain. V lost 9 bases and J 6 bases, leaving 20 bases between the germline ends. Per germline, CDR1 SNHLY and CDR2 FYNNEI. The CDR3 runs 14 residues. The CDR3 is CASCPWLQVDGYTF. As DNA, the CDR3 is TGTGCCAGTTGCCCCTGGCTGCAGGTCGATGGCTACACCTTC.

The chain employs TRBV2 and TRBJ1-4; 8 nucleotides match TRBD1. The CDR3 spans 14 residues. Trimming cost V 10 bases and J 4 bases; bases outside gene matches: 8. Looked up from germline, CDR1 is SNHLY and CDR2 is FYNNEI. DNA of the CDR3: TGTGCCACCCGGACAGGGTTGGATAATGAAAAACTGTTTTTT. Translation gives CATRTGLDNEKLFF.

This clone has just a few counts. The V and J genes are TRBV6-1 and TRBJ2-1; TRBD1 matches at 8 bases. The CDR3 has 15 residues. J lost 5 bases, V lost 4 bases, and 7 bases had no gene match. The V gene's germline CDR1 is MNHNS and CDR2 SASEGT. Here the CDR3 reads CASSVGQGFDNEQFF. The CDR3 DNA follows: TGTGCCAGCAGTGTTGGACAGGGTTTCGACAATGAGCAGTTCTTC.

This clone has just a few counts. The chain employs TRBV5-1 and TRBJ2-5, with 7 bases that match TRBD1. The J call is uncertain, as TRBJ2-7 better fits the DNA end. CDR1 and CDR2 from the germline V gene are SGHRS and YFSETQ. This CDR3 has 14 residues. As DNA, the CDR3 is TGCGCCAGCAGCCCGGGACAGAGCGACTACGAGCAGTACTTC. Translation: CASSPGQSDYEQYF.

This clone has more than one count but fewer than ten. The CDR3 here is CASSRPPGTGITEAFF. The CDR3 DNA reads TGTGCCAGCAGCCGTCCTCCCGGGACAGGGATCACTGAAGCTTTCTTT. The V and J genes are TRBV7-2 and TRBJ1-1, with 9 bases that match TRBD1. CDR3 length equals 16 residues. The V segment lost 5 bases and the J segment 4 bases; nucleotides outside the gene matches: 11. Germline V lookup: CDR1 SGHTA, CDR2 FQGNSA.

The chain employs TRBV18 and TRBJ1-4; 7 bases line up with TRBD1. The length of the CDR3 is 15 residues. Germline V gives CDR1 KGHSH, CDR2 LQKENI. Unmatched junction bases numbered 6, after V lost 3 bases and J lost 5 bases. The CDR3 DNA reads TGTGCCAGCTCACCCCCGGACAGGCTAAATGAAAAACTGTTTTTT. Its protein is CASSPPDRLNEKLFF.

This clone has only a few counts. The chain carries TRBV20-1 and TRBJ2-3; possibly TRBD2 for D (6 bases). V was shortened by 4 bases and J by 5 bases, with 7 bases between the two germline ends. Germline V gene data show CDR1 as DFQATT and CDR2 as SNEGSKA (reference sequence). CDR3 length: 11 amino acids. The CDR3: CSATRGDTQYF. The CDR3 DNA sequence: TGCAGTGCTACGCGGGGAGATACGCAGTATTTT.

The CDR3 reads CASSVGMGEETQYF. CDR3 in DNA: TGTGCCAGCAGCGTAGGAATGGGGGAAGAGACCCAGTACTTC. This chain joins TRBV9 and TRBJ2-5; D possibly matches TRBD1 or TRBD2 (5 bases each). Per the germline V gene, CDR1 is SGDLS and CDR2 is YYNGEE. The V end was cut by 0 bases, the J end by 3 bases, with 9 bases between. This CDR3 is 14 amino acids long.

This clone was observed a handful of times. The V and J genes are TRBV5-4 and TRBJ2-7, with D possibly called TRBD1 or TRBD2 (5 bases each). Germline V CDR1 and CDR2: SGHNT, YYREEE (reference sequence). V shed 2 bases and J shed 2 bases, with 14 bases lying between them. The CDR3 runs 15 residues. For the CDR3, the DNA is TGTGCCAGCAGCTTCGGGGCAGGTGATGCCTACGAGCAGTACTTC. It is translated as CASSFGAGDAYEQYF.